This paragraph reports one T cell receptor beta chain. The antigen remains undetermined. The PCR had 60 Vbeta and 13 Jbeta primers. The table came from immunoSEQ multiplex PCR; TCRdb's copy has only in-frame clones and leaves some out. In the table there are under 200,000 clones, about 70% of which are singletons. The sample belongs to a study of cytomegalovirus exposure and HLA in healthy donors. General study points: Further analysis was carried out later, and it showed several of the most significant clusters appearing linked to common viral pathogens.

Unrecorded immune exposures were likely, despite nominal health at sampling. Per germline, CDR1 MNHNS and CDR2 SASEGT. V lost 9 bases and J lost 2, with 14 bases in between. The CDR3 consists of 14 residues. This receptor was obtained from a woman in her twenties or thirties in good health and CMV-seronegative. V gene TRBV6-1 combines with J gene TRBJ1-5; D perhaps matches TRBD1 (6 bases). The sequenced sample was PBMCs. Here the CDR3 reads CASRTVGGNQPQHF. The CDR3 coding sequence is TGTGCCAGTCGGACAGTAGGAGGCAATCAGCCCCAGCATTTT.